The rows below give T cell receptor beta chains drawn from one sample of a study of T cell repertoires in cytomegalovirus infection. TCRdb re-called the reads with MiXCR, one entry per CDR3 protein. The data show 85,000 to 120,000 distinct CDR3 sequences, 16% seen once. The sample consisted of PBMCs. These TCRs come from a human donor in good health (CMV status not recorded). Some clones in this sample may be carry-over from other donors' samples. The CDR3 runs from the conserved cysteine through the conserved F or W. The order of the fields is J gene, clone size, D gene, V gene, CDR3 DNA, CDR3 protein. A D gene is named only where the DNA matches it firmly. A clone size is listed for some rows: how often the clone was seen (once, few, many), or a class if it is expanded.

TRBJ2-3,many,NA,TRBV28,TGTGCCAGCAGTTTGGAGGGGACTTCCTACACAGATACGCAGTATTTT,CASSLEGTSYTDTQYF
TRBJ2-7,many,NA,TRBV7-8,TGTGCCAGCAGCTCCAGGACCATACTCGAGCAGTACTTC,CASSSRTILEQYF
TRBJ2-7,many,NA,TRBV28,TGTGCCAGCAGCCCGATCCTGAGGGCCGGCTACGAGCAGTACTTC,CASSPILRAGYEQYF
TRBJ2-7,many,NA,TRBV14,TGTGCCAGCAGCCAAGGGGGTCGCGAGCAGTACTTC,CASSQGGREQYF
TRBJ2-3,many,NA,TRBV18,TGTGCCAGCTCACCGACGGGGCCTAAAGATACGCAGTATTTT,CASSPTGPKDTQYF
TRBJ2-7,few,NA,TRBV11-2,TGTGCCAGCAGGGAGTACTACGAGCAGTACTTC,CASREYYEQYF
TRBJ1-1,few,NA,TRBV11-2,TGTGCCAGCAGCTGGACAGCGGTCCCACAAGCTTTCTTT,CASSWTAVPQAFF
TRBJ1-6,NA,NA,TRBV28,TGTGCCAGCAGTTTAGGAGGGGGGGAAAGGTCACCCCTCCACTTT,CASSLGGGERSPLHF
TRBJ2-5,many,TRBD2,TRBV12-3/TRBV12-4,TGTGCCAGCAGGGGACTAGGTCAAGAGACCCAGTACTTC,CASRGLGQETQYF
TRBJ2-3,many,TRBD1,TRBV7-2,TGTGCCAGCAGCCCGCAGGGGGCCGGGACAGGGATAGATACGCAGTATTTT,CASSPQGAGTGIDTQYF
TRBJ2-5,few,NA,TRBV12-3/TRBV12-4,TGTGCCAGCAGTCTCGGACCGTCGGCGTACTTC,CASSLGPSAYF
TRBJ2-1,many,NA,TRBV7-6,TGTGCCAGCAGCTTAGCAGGGAGCAGAGAGCAGTTCTTC,CASSLAGSREQFF
TRBJ1-1,many,TRBD1,TRBV7-9,TGTGCCAGCAGCAACAGGGGGCGGCAGGGGACTGAAGCTTTCTTT,CASSNRGRQGTEAFF
TRBJ2-3,many,NA,TRBV7-3,TGTGCCAGCAGCTTTGGGGAGAGCACAGATACGCAGTATTTT,CASSFGESTDTQYF
TRBJ2-1,many,NA,TRBV7-9,TGTGCCAGCAGCCCCAAGGTACGCGAGGGCAATGAGCAGTTCTTC,CASSPKVREGNEQFF
TRBJ2-3,few,TRBD1,TRBV12-3/TRBV12-4,TGTGCCAGCAGCCCAGGGGGCTTGGCAGATACGCAGTATTTT,CASSPGGLADTQYF
TRBJ1-1,many,NA,TRBV7-8,TGTGCCAGCAGCTTACGAGGAGCGGGGCGGGGCACGAACACTGAAGCTTTCTTT,CASSLRGAGRGTNTEAFF
TRBJ2-7,many,TRBD1,TRBV7-8,TGTGCCAGCAGTTCCTCTTCCGGGACAGGGGTCTACGAGCAGTACTTC,CASSSSSGTGVYEQYF
TRBJ2-3,many,TRBD2,TRBV25-1,TGTGCCAGCAGTGGAGCCCTAGCGGGGCCCACGGGAACGCAGTATTTT,CASSGALAGPTGTQYF
TRBJ2-3,many,NA,TRBV2,TGTGCCAGCCGACTGGGGCGGGGCACAGATACGCAGTATTTT,CASRLGRGTDTQYF